A single T cell receptor beta chain is shown here with its context. This CDR3 has 13 residues. The ends were cut back, 2 bases at V and 9 bases at J, with 14 bases in the middle. This entry belongs to a study of CD8 T cells in Susac syndrome. Healthy donors constituted the controls, which were matched for age and sex. FACS was used to enrich TEMRA cells, whereas the CD8+ and CD4+ T cells were obtained by negative isolation. A quantity of roughly 0.5 to 1 ug RNA underwent reverse transcription using random hexamers. Amplification of TCR beta CDR3 spanned 54 Vbeta and 13 Jbeta via immunoSEQ multiplex PCR. TCRdb fed the immunoSEQ multiplex PCR reads into MiXCR, producing one record per CDR3 protein. The sample includes 150,000 to 200,000 distinct CDR3 sequences, 85% to 95% of them seen just once.

This chain uses TRBV12-3 or TRBV12-4 with TRBJ2-7, with D possibly TRBD1 on 6 matching bases. The sequenced material came from CD4+ T cells from PBMCs. The sequence came from a human donor in good health. CDR3 loop: CASSLWVGTTQYF. The CDR3 nucleotides are TGTGCCAGCAGTTTATGGGTCGGGACAACGCAGTACTTC.